This TCR beta chain was recovered during a study of blood T cell repertoires in COVID-19. Generated by immunoSEQ multiplex PCR, the TCRdb table keeps only in-frame clones and is missing some. The top ten clones hold about 3% of a sample with more than 350,000 clones, roughly nine tenths of them seen once. The CDR3 has 12 residues. V lost 2 bases to trimming and J lost 5 bases, with 7 bases between them. The V gene's germline CDR1 is SGHVS and CDR2 FQNEAQ. The rearrangement links TRBV7-8 to TRBJ2-7; tentatively, D is TRBD2 (5 bases). The TCR was taken from a woman in her twenties or thirties with COVID-19, enrolled during active disease. Sequencing input: peripheral blood. The chain's CDR3 is CASSLRGHEQYF. For the CDR3, the DNA is TGTGCCAGCAGCTTACGAGGGCACGAGCAGTACTTC.